The clone carrying this TCR beta chain has ten or more counts. The antigen is not known. This entry is derived from a study of T cells in Graves' hyperthyroidism and ophthalmopathy. Study-wide results and limits: Most expanded thyroid clonotypes above 0.001 also appeared in blood.

Researchers amplified the TCR beta CDR3 regions from RNA transcripts. The HTBI primer set drove a first-round RT-PCR of the TCR CDR3. TCRdb reprocessed the multiplex PCR reads with MiXCR, giving one entry per CDR3 protein. The sample shows approximately 610,000 distinct CDR3 sequences, approximately 15% of them seen only once. The germline V gene has CDR1 MNHEY and CDR2 SVGAGI. This CDR3 has 16 residues. Trimming took off 4 bases at V and 3 bases at J, with 19 bases between the two ends. Ophthalmopathy patients had Clinical Activity Score at least 3, NOSPECS grade at least 4, duration under 3 months. Lactation, pregnancy, other autoimmune disease or uncontrolled infection led to exclusion of patients. Thyroid ultrasound, orbital computed tomography, clinical symptoms, and serum thyroxine and TRAb underpinned diagnoses.

The sequence was obtained from a woman aged 40 to 49 with Graves' ophthalmopathy. Sequenced: blood. The gene calls are TRBV6-5 and TRBJ2-7, with D perhaps matching TRBD1 or TRBD2 (5 bases each). CDR3 sequence (DNA): TGTGCCAGCAGTTCACAACCGGGACCACAGGTCTACGAGCAGTACTTC. It yields the protein CASSSQPGPQVYEQYF.